The T cell receptor beta chain under discussion was sequenced for a study of T cell responses to AZD1222 COVID-19 vaccine. The study's findings and limits: Only a handful of AZD1222 recipients, roughly six in all, had baseline seropositivity. White British donors predominated, females outnumbered males, and clonal diversity was possibly underestimated.

In regard to this clone: What it recognizes is unknown.

Produced via immunoSEQ multiplex PCR; TCRdb's table is partial and in-frame only. The repertoire consists of more than 60,000 clones, with roughly 87% occurring once and the leading ten covering around 20%. V was trimmed by 1 base and J by 6 bases, leaving 12 bases between them. The CDR3 totals 14 residues. Germline CDR1 reads SNHLY; CDR2 reads FYNNEI. The receptor was isolated from an adult in good health. The rearrangement links TRBV2 to TRBJ1-2, with D tentatively TRBD1 (5 bases). This specimen was peripheral blood, taken on day 0 of AZD1222 vaccination. CDR3 sequence: CASSEVQGLNGYTF. Here the CDR3 DNA reads TGTGCCAGCAGTGAAGTTCAGGGTTTGAATGGCTACACCTTC.